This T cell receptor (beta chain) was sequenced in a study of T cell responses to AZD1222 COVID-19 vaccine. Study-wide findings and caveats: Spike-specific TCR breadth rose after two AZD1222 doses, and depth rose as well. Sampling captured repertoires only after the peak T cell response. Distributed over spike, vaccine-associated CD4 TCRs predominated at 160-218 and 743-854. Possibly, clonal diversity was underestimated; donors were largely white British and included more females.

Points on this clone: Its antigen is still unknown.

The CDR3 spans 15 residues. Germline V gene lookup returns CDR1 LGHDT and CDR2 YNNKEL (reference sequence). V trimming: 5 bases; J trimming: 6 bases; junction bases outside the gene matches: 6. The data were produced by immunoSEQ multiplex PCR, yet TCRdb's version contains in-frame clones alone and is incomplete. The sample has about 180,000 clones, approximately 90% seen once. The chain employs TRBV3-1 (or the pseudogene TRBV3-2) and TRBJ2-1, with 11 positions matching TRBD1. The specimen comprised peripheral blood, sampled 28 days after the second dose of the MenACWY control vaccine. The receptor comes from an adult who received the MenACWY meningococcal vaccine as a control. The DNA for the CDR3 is TGTGCCAGCAGCTTCCCGGGACAGGGGGTCAATGAGCAGTTCTTC. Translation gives CASSFPGQGVNEQFF.